This T cell receptor beta chain was sequenced for a study of CD8 T cells in Susac syndrome. Study overall: Within the group of sequenced Susac syndrome patients, over 5 had active disease and eight were in remission. The Susac syndrome patients were therapy-naive, on corticosteroids, or on intravenous immunoglobulin alone at blood draw.

Study-wide findings and caveats: Only a relatively small number of individuals were included in the TCR sequencing and HLA analysis.

This CDR3 has 16 residues. After removal of 5 bases from V and 3 bases from J, the junction contained 12 bases not matched to a gene. CDR1 SGHVS and CDR2 FNYEAQ come from the germline V gene. Turning to this clonotype: Its specificity is not known.

Random hexamers were used to reverse transcribe an amount of roughly 0.5 to 1 ug RNA. TCRdb itself ran the immunoSEQ multiplex PCR reads through MiXCR, one entry per CDR3 protein. This sample yields approximately 87,000 distinct CDR3 sequences, of which around 96% are seen a single time; roughly 0.45% belongs to the top ten. This TCR was recovered from a human donor with Susac syndrome. The chain joins TRBV7-6 to TRBJ1-1; 7 nucleotides match TRBD1. Sequencing was done on a sample of CD8+ T cells from PBMCs. The CDR3 protein is CASSHQTGIADTEAFF. The CDR3 DNA is TGTGCCAGCAGCCATCAGACAGGGATCGCGGACACTGAAGCTTTCTTT.